Following are 10 T cell receptor beta chains from one sample sequenced in a study of CD8 T cells in ankylosing spondylitis. One entry per CDR3 protein, called by TCRdb with MiXCR from the 5' RACE reads. The repertoire holds roughly 150,000 distinct CDR3 sequences, with 30% to 35% as singletons. Specimen: synovial fluid, either unsorted or a sorted T cell fraction (not recorded which). The receptors come from a male donor with ankylosing spondylitis.

V gene TRBV19 combines with J gene TRBJ2-3; D is uncertain. The germline V and J ends were trimmed by 4 bases and 10 bases, with 12 bases remaining between them. The CDR3 totals 12 residues. Germline V CDR1 and CDR2: LNHDA, SQIVND (reference sequence). The CDR3 loop reads CASSTDFGAQYF. CDR3 bases: TGTGCCAGTAGTACCGACTTCGGCGCGCAGTATTTT. The complete variable domain, with remaining parts taken from reference TRBV19 and TRBJ2-3, reads DGGITQSPKYLFRKEGQNVTLSCEQNLNHDAMYWYRQDPGQGLRLIYYSQIVNDFQKGDIAEGYSVSREKKESFPLTVTSAQKNPTAFYLCASSTDFGAQYFGPGTRLTVL.

The chain joins TRBV19 to TRBJ1-1; TRBD1 matches at 9 bases. With 3 bases clipped from V and 3 bases from J, the junction kept 8 bases outside the gene matches. The CDR3 runs 16 residues. Per the germline V gene, CDR1 is LNHDA and CDR2 is SQIVND (reference sequence). Here the CDR3 DNA reads TGTGCCAGTAGTATTCCACGGAGGGACAGGGACACTGAAGCTTTCTTT. Protein: CASSIPRRDRDTEAFF.

This clonotype was seen repeatedly, ten times or more. For the CDR3, the DNA is TGTGCCAGCTCACCCGGACCTACCGGCCAGCCCCAGCATTTT. This codes for CASSPGPTGQPQHF. The V gene is TRBV18, the J gene TRBJ1-5, with no clear D. In germline, CDR1 is KGHSH, CDR2 LQKENI. The V end lost 3 bases, the J end lost 7 bases, and 13 bases lay between the germline ends. The CDR3 sequence is 14 residues long.

There are a few counts of this clonotype. The V gene is TRBV12-3 or TRBV12-4, the J gene TRBJ2-3; 9 bases are a match to TRBD1. V lost 3 bases, J lost 0 bases, and 4 bases stayed unmatched. The length of the CDR3 is 16 residues. CDR3 sequence: CASSLGGTGSTDTQYF. Written as DNA, the CDR3 is TGTGCCAGCAGTTTGGGGGGGACAGGGAGCACAGATACGCAGTATTTT.

This clonotype appeared a few times. The chain joins TRBV12-3 or TRBV12-4 to TRBJ2-5, with 10 positions matching TRBD2. This CDR3 contains 15 residues. V shed 6 bases, J shed 7 bases, and the junction held 11 bases outside the gene matches. DNA of the CDR3: TGTGCCAGCAGGGGTACCGGGACTAGCGTCGGGACCCAGTACTTC. It codes for CASRGTGTSVGTQYF.

The chain employs TRBV6-2 or TRBV6-3 and TRBJ2-7; maybe TRBD1 (5 bases). Looked up from germline, CDR1 is MNHEY and CDR2 is SVGEGT. CDR3 size: 12 residues. Between the trimmed V and J ends, which lost 6 bases and 1 base, there was a span of 7 bases. The chain's CDR3 is CASRRTSYEQYF. CDR3 DNA sequence: TGTGCCAGCAGACGGACATCCTACGAGCAGTACTTC.

In its sample, this clonotype was seen many times. The J gene is TRBJ1-4, the V gene TRBV5-1, with D possibly being TRBD1 (6 bases). CDR1 is SGHRS and CDR2 is YFSETQ in the germline V gene. V lost 3 bases to trimming and J lost 4 bases, with 13 bases between them. This CDR3 contains 15 residues. The CDR3: CASSSDRSYNEKLFF. In nucleotides, the CDR3 is TGCGCCAGCAGCTCTGACAGGAGTTATAATGAAAAACTGTTTTTT.

The V gene is TRBV20-1, the J gene TRBJ1-1, with TRBD1 identical over 10 bases. V dropped 3 bases and J dropped 6; count of bases not matched to a gene: 7. Germline CDR1 and CDR2: DFQATT and SNEGSKA (reference sequence). The CDR3 contains 14 residues. As DNA, the CDR3 is TGCAGTGCTAGCCCGACAGGGGGCTGGGCTGAAGCTTTCTTT. It translates to CSASPTGGWAEAFF.

The sample holds many counts of this clonotype. The chain joins TRBV15 to TRBJ2-1; 8 bases match TRBD2. With 3 bases clipped from V and 7 bases from J, the junction kept 11 bases outside the gene matches. The CDR3 is 16 residues long. Germline V lookup: CDR1 LNHNV, CDR2 YYDKDF (reference sequence). DNA for the CDR3: TGTGCCACCAGCAGTGCCTTAAGCGGGGGTCTAAATGAGCAGTTCTTC. Its protein product is CATSSALSGGLNEQFF.

This clonotype has a single count. CDR3 residues: CASTPTGDYGYTF. The CDR3 DNA reads as TGTGCCAGCACCCCCACAGGGGACTATGGCTACACCTTC. The chain has TRBV6-6 and TRBJ1-2; TRBD1 matches at 7 bases. Germline V lookup: CDR1 MNHNY, CDR2 SVGAGI (reference sequence). J was trimmed by 3 bases and V by 7 bases; bases with no gene match: 5. CDR3 size: 13 residues.